The 32 T cell receptor beta chains below all came from one sample that was sequenced in a study of blood T cell repertoires in COVID-19. Only in-frame clones appear in the TCRdb table, and some are missing; sequencing was by immunoSEQ multiplex PCR. The top ten clones hold nearly 5% of a sample with fewer than 70,000 clones, 78% of them seen once. The material sequenced was peripheral blood. The origin of the receptors is a human donor in a cohort sampled during active COVID-19.

The rearrangement links TRBV18 to TRBJ1-5; TRBD1 might be the D (6 bases). The V end was cut by 2 bases, the J end by 6 bases, with 14 bases between. CDR1 and CDR2 (germline): KGHSH, LQKENI. This CDR3 is 15 amino acids long. The CDR3 nucleotides are TGTGCCAGCTCACCAGGGGGGGGCCCGAGTCAGCCCCAGCATTTT. This sequence encodes CASSPGGGPSQPQHF.

V usage is TRBV3-1 (or the pseudogene TRBV3-2) and J usage is TRBJ2-7; no firm D call. Trimming removed 1 base from V and 3 bases from J, with 10 bases in between. CDR3 length: 14 residues. Germline CDR1 is LGHDT and CDR2 is YNNKEL (reference sequence). The CDR3 is CASSQALPGYEQYF. Written as DNA, the CDR3 is TGTGCCAGCAGCCAAGCTCTCCCGGGCTACGAGCAGTACTTC.

This clone was seen only a few times. This chain connects TRBV7-9 to TRBJ2-2; 13 positions match TRBD2. Germline CDR1 and CDR2: SEHNR and FQNEAQ (reference sequence). The CDR3 extends over 18 amino acids. J gave up 7 bases and V 3 bases, and 11 bases lay outside the gene matches. The CDR3 sequence: CASSFPLTSGGADGELFF. CDR3 in DNA: TGTGCCAGCAGCTTCCCCCTCACTAGCGGGGGGGCAGACGGGGAGCTGTTTTTT.

The V gene is TRBV6-5, the J gene TRBJ1-1; the D gene is possibly TRBD1 (5 bases). Germline V gene lookup returns CDR1 MNHEY and CDR2 SVGAGI. CDR3 size: 13 residues. The V and J ends lost 6 bases and 4 bases respectively, with 12 bases between them. CDR3 coding DNA: TGTGCCAGCAGCCCCGACAGTGCCACTGAAGCTTTCTTT. Protein product: CASSPDSATEAFF.

The V and J genes are TRBV5-4 and TRBJ2-5, with 9 bases matching TRBD2. There are 13 residues in the CDR3. After removal of 6 bases from V and 3 bases from J, the junction contained 3 bases not matched to a gene. CDR1 is SGHNT, CDR2 YYREEE, per germline (reference sequence). The DNA of the CDR3 is TGTGCCAGCACAAGCGGGGGGAAAGAGACCCAGTACTTC. Translating gives CASTSGGKETQYF.

V usage is TRBV5-1 and J usage is TRBJ1-4; 10 bases map to TRBD1. Germline loops: CDR1 SGHRS, CDR2 YFSETQ. J was trimmed by 7 bases and V by 4 bases; bases with no gene match: 4. The CDR3 sequence is 14 residues long. The CDR3 protein is CASSPTGGFEKLFF. CDR3 DNA: TGCGCCAGCAGCCCGACAGGGGGCTTTGAAAAACTGTTTTTT.

CDR3 bases: TGTGCCAGCAGCTTCTTGACAGGGAATGAAAAACTGTTTTTT. It yields the protein CASSFLTGNEKLFF. This chain joins TRBV5-6 and TRBJ1-4; 7 bases fit TRBD1. In germline, CDR1 is SGHDT, CDR2 YYEEEE. The ends lost 2 bases at V and 5 bases at J; junction bases unmatched: 3. This CDR3 is 14 amino acids long.

This clone was picked up a small number of times. V and J are TRBV7-8 and TRBJ2-7, with 7 bases that match TRBD1. J gave up 7 bases and V 5 bases, and 5 bases lay outside the gene matches. Germline values: CDR1 SGHVS, CDR2 FQNEAQ. The CDR3 spans 12 residues. The CDR3 DNA reads TGTGCCAGCAGCCATACAGGGGTTGAGCAGTACTTC. Amino acids: CASSHTGVEQYF.

This chain joins TRBV6-5 and TRBJ1-1; maybe TRBD1 (5 bases). The germline V gene encodes CDR1 MNHEY and CDR2 SVGAGI. There are 13 residues in the CDR3. The V end was cut by 6 bases, the J end by 4 bases, with 12 bases between. The CDR3 DNA sequence: TGTGCCAGCAGGGACCACACAGGCACTGAAGCTTTCTTT. Protein product: CASRDHTGTEAFF.

This chain uses TRBV5-6 with TRBJ2-5; 13 nucleotides agree with TRBD2. This CDR3 contains 15 residues. Germline CDR1 reads SGHDT; CDR2 reads YYEEEE. Unmatched junction bases numbered 1, after V lost 1 base and J lost 4 bases. This chain's CDR3 is CASSLRTSGRETQYF. For the CDR3, the DNA is TGTGCCAGCAGCTTGAGGACTAGCGGGAGAGAGACCCAGTACTTC.

The genes are TRBV7-7 and TRBJ2-5, with TRBD1 identical over 10 bases. The CDR3 contains 15 residues. The germline V gene has CDR1 SSHAT and CDR2 FNYEAQ (reference sequence). The V gene end was trimmed by 5 bases and the J gene end by 0 bases; junction bases not matched to a gene: 3. The CDR3 sequence is CASSLGTGDQETQYF. CDR3 nucleotide sequence: TGTGCCAGCAGCCTCGGGACAGGGGACCAAGAGACCCAGTACTTC.

This chain joins TRBV11-2 and TRBJ2-7, with 8 bases aligning to TRBD2. V dropped 1 base and J dropped 4; count of bases not matched to a gene: 3. Germline loops: CDR1 SGHAT, CDR2 FQNNGV. There are 14 residues in the CDR3. The CDR3 sequence: CASSLGAGGYEQYF. CDR3 in DNA: TGTGCCAGCAGCTTAGGGGCGGGAGGTTACGAGCAGTACTTC.

This clone was seen only once. The gene calls are TRBV2 and TRBJ1-1, with D maybe TRBD1 (5 bases). The germline CDR1 and CDR2 sequences are SNHLY and FYNNEI. The CDR3 consists of 13 residues. The V gene lost 10 bases and the J gene lost 7 bases, with 19 bases spanning the gap. CDR3 loop: CATRSRVQYEAFF. DNA for the CDR3: TGTGCCACCCGGTCCAGGGTTCAGTATGAAGCTTTCTTT.

The rearrangement links TRBV18 to TRBJ2-7; possibly TRBD1 for D (6 bases). CDR1 and CDR2 (germline): KGHSH, LQKENI. The CDR3 covers 13 residues. Between the trimmed V and J ends, which lost 2 bases and 2 bases, there was a span of 7 bases. The CDR3 DNA sequence: TGTGCCAGCTCACCAGGACAGACCTACGAGCAGTACTTC. This codes for CASSPGQTYEQYF.

The rearrangement uses TRBV30 and TRBJ1-4, with TRBD1 matching 9 bases. With 4 bases clipped from V and 6 bases from J, the junction kept 9 bases outside the gene matches. The CDR3 runs 15 residues. The germline gives CDR1 GTSNPN, CDR2 SVGIG (reference sequence). This CDR3 reads CAWNDRDREYEKLFF. CDR3 in DNA: TGTGCCTGGAATGACCGGGACAGGGAATATGAAAAACTGTTTTTT.

Worth noting for this clone: Other DNA sequences in the same sample also yield this CDR3. The chain carries TRBV19 and TRBJ2-7; the D is unclear. Trimming left V 1 base short and J 3 bases short, with 7 bases between. The CDR3 is 13 amino acids. Looked up from germline, CDR1 is LNHDA and CDR2 is SQIVND (reference sequence). The CDR3 DNA follows: TGTGCCAGTAGTATAGTACCGGGCTACGAGCAGTACTTC. Its protein is CASSIVPGYEQYF.

The V gene is TRBV4-3, the J gene TRBJ2-7; D uncertain. CDR1 LGHNA and CDR2 YSLEER come from the germline V gene. The CDR3 extends over 16 amino acids. The V and J ends lost 0 bases and 3 bases respectively, with 15 bases between them. The CDR3 loop is CASSQEAPSTIYEQYF. Written as DNA, the CDR3 is TGCGCCAGCAGCCAAGAGGCGCCTAGTACCATCTACGAGCAGTACTTC.

The rearrangement links TRBV2 to TRBJ2-1; D ambiguous. V lost 4 bases and J 9 bases, leaving 13 bases between the germline ends. The CDR3 is made up of 13 amino acids. Germline V lookup: CDR1 SNHLY, CDR2 FYNNEI. The CDR3 loop reads CASSVFEAGEQFF. The DNA of the CDR3 is TGTGCCAGCAGTGTCTTTGAGGCCGGTGAGCAGTTCTTC.

The CDR3 DNA reads TGCGCCAGCAGCTCCCAAATCGGGGTATACGAGCAGTACTTC. It encodes CASSSQIGVYEQYF. The chain combines TRBV5-1 with TRBJ2-7; maybe TRBD2 (5 bases). Deletions cut 3 bases from V and 4 bases from J, with 14 bases between. The CDR3 sequence is 14 residues long. CDR1 and CDR2 (germline): SGHRS, YFSETQ.

The gene calls are TRBV5-4 and TRBJ2-7; 11 positions agree with TRBD2. This CDR3 has 17 residues. The V segment lost 0 bases and the J segment 3 bases; nucleotides outside the gene matches: 8. Germline CDR1 is SGHNT and CDR2 is YYREEE (reference sequence). The CDR3 protein is CASSLAPRLAGNYEQYF. CDR3 sequence (DNA): TGTGCCAGCAGCTTGGCCCCCCGACTAGCGGGGAACTACGAGCAGTACTTC.

J is TRBJ2-5 and V is TRBV14; 12 bases are a match to TRBD2. This CDR3 spans 16 amino acids. Trimming at V came to 4 bases and at J to 2 bases, leaving 5 bases not matched to a gene. The V gene's germline CDR1 is SGHDN and CDR2 FVKESK. The CDR3 DNA follows: TGTGCCAGCAGCCCCGGACTAGCGGGGTTACAAGAGACCCAGTACTTC. Translation: CASSPGLAGLQETQYF.

The chain has TRBV27 and TRBJ2-7; D not resolved. CDR3 size: 16 residues. Trimming shortened V by 4 bases and J by 0 bases, and 16 bases separated the two germline ends. The V gene's germline CDR1 is MNHEY and CDR2 SMNVEV (reference sequence). As DNA, the CDR3 is TGTGCCAGCAGTTCTCTCCGTATCGGGTCCTCCTACGAGCAGTACTTC. Translated: CASSSLRIGSSYEQYF.

The V gene is TRBV7-2, the J gene TRBJ2-6; TRBD1 matches 10 bases. Trimming removed 2 bases from V and 4 bases from J; junction bases left unmatched: 11. Germline lookup yields CDR1 SGHTA and CDR2 FQGNSA. This CDR3 comprises 19 residues. The CDR3 nucleotides read TGTGCCAGCAGCTTAAAGGGGGACAGGGGTCATTCCGGGGCCAACGTCCTGACTTTC. Translated, it gives CASSLKGDRGHSGANVLTF.

The V gene is TRBV7-8, the J gene TRBJ1-2, with a possible D match to TRBD1 (6 bases). Deletions cut 5 bases from V and 6 bases from J, with 16 bases between. Germline lookup yields CDR1 SGHVS and CDR2 FQNEAQ. The CDR3 totals 14 residues. This CDR3 is CASSVSPDRNGYTF. Written as DNA, the CDR3 is TGTGCCAGCAGCGTTAGTCCGGACAGAAATGGCTACACCTTC.

This clone was found many times. V usage is TRBV6-2 or TRBV6-3 and J usage is TRBJ2-6, with D possibly TRBD1 on 6 matching bases. Deletions cut 3 bases from V and 3 bases from J, with 12 bases between. The germline gives CDR1 MNHEY, CDR2 SVGEGT. CDR3 length equals 16 residues. The CDR3 bases are TGTGCCAGCAGTTATGATGGGGGCGTTGGGGCCAACGTCCTGACTTTC. Translated: CASSYDGGVGANVLTF.

The rearrangement uses TRBV5-1 and TRBJ2-7; 13 bases agree with TRBD2. The germline gives CDR1 SGHRS, CDR2 YFSETQ. The CDR3 runs to 19 residues. J gave up 7 bases and V 1 base, and 17 bases lay outside the gene matches. CDR3: CASSLSGGTSGGAPREQYF. The DNA for the CDR3 is TGCGCCAGCAGCTTGAGTGGTGGAACTAGCGGGGGGGCACCAAGAGAGCAGTACTTC. Using reference TRBV5-1 and TRBJ2-7 for the parts outside the CDR3, the full variable domain is KAGVTQTPRYLIKTRGQQVTLSCSPISGHRSVSWYQQTPGQGLQFLFEYFSETQRNKGNFPGRFSGRQFSNSRSEMNVSTLELGDSALYLCASSLSGGTSGGAPREQYFGPGTRLTVT.

The gene calls are TRBV2 and TRBJ2-7, with D possibly TRBD1 on 5 matching bases. This CDR3 is 14 amino acids long. The germline V and J ends were trimmed by 2 bases and 4 bases, with 12 bases remaining between them. Per germline, CDR1 SNHLY and CDR2 FYNNEI. CDR3 DNA: TGTGCCAGCAGTGAACCTCCTAGGGGATACGAGCAGTACTTC. It yields the protein CASSEPPRGYEQYF.

The J gene is TRBJ1-1, the V gene TRBV6-5; a possible D gene is TRBD1 (5 bases). Germline V gives CDR1 MNHEY, CDR2 SVGAGI. The CDR3 totals 14 residues. The V gene lost 5 bases and the J gene lost 1 base, with 11 bases spanning the gap. The CDR3 DNA follows: TGTGCCAGCAGTCGGGACTTTTCGAACACTGAAGCTTTCTTT. Its protein is CASSRDFSNTEAFF.

The gene calls are TRBV27 and TRBJ2-7, with 8 bases aligning to TRBD2. Trimming removed 3 bases from V and 3 bases from J; junction bases left unmatched: 1. The CDR3 sequence is 13 residues long. Germline CDR1 reads MNHEY; CDR2 reads SMNVEV (reference sequence). The CDR3 coding sequence is TGTGCCAGCAGTTTTAGCGGGGACTACGAGCAGTACTTC. Translated, it gives CASSFSGDYEQYF.

This clone came up a few times. V usage is TRBV12-5 and J usage is TRBJ2-7; 7 bases are a match to TRBD2. Trimming cost V 2 bases and J 5 bases; bases outside gene matches: 15. From germline, CDR1 is LGHNT and CDR2 FRNRAP. The CDR3 contains 17 residues. The CDR3 coding sequence is TGTGCTAGTGGTTTGACGAACGAAAAGCGGGGCCTACACGAGCAGTACTTC. This sequence encodes CASGLTNEKRGLHEQYF. Complete variable domain (other parts from reference TRBV12-5 and TRBJ2-7): DARVTQTPRHKVTEMGQEVTMRCQPILGHNTVFWYRQTMMQGLELLAYFRNRAPLDDSGMPKDRFSAEMPDATLATLKIQPSEPRDSAVYFCASGLTNEKRGLHEQYFGPGTRLTVT.

This clone showed up just a few times. The genes are TRBV6-2 or TRBV6-3 and TRBJ1-5, with D unclear. V was trimmed by 2 bases and J by 2 bases, leaving 10 bases between them. The CDR3 has 15 amino acids. The germline V gene has CDR1 MNHEY and CDR2 SVGEGT. The CDR3: CASSYVFGGNQPQHF. The CDR3 bases are TGTGCCAGCAGTTACGTCTTCGGTGGCAATCAGCCCCAGCATTTT.

Only a few counts were recorded for this clone. The chain recombines TRBV6-6 with TRBJ1-6, with D possibly TRBD1 on 6 matching bases. V shed 6 bases and J shed 9 bases, with 18 bases lying between them. Germline V gives CDR1 MNHNY, CDR2 SVGAGI (reference sequence). The CDR3 is 15 residues long. The CDR3 nucleotides are TGTGCCAGCAGGCATACAACAGGGCATGGTTCACCCCTCCACTTT. Amino acid sequence: CASRHTTGHGSPLHF.